Here is one T cell receptor beta chain with its context. Its matching antigen is unknown. The entry originates in a study of cytomegalovirus exposure and HLA in healthy donors. Findings and caveats of the study: Generally TCR sequences proved uncommon, though certain public TCRs appeared in numerous donors. Later on, a genetic analysis was performed. It linked a missense variant in DCLRE1C with V- and J-gene trimming of TCR beta.

Despite likely unrecorded immune exposures, the donors were nominally healthy at the time of sampling. PCR primers comprised 60 Vbeta and 13 Jbeta primers. TCRdb's table, derived via immunoSEQ multiplex PCR, lists solely in-frame clones and lacks some. Of 150,000 to 200,000 clones listed, about 85% are singletons. V lost 5 bases, J lost 3 bases, and 28 bases lay in between. Germline V gene data show CDR1 as SGHVS and CDR2 as FNYEAQ. This CDR3 spans 19 amino acids. The sequencing input was PBMCs. This clonotype was sampled from a man aged 45-65 years in good health and CMV-seropositive. This rearrangement joins TRBV7-6 to TRBJ1-2; D is unclear. CDR3 coding DNA: TGTGCCAGCAGCCCTCGAGAGTCGGCGGCAACTGGGTTCGACTATGGCTACACCTTC. Translated: CASSPRESAATGFDYGYTF.